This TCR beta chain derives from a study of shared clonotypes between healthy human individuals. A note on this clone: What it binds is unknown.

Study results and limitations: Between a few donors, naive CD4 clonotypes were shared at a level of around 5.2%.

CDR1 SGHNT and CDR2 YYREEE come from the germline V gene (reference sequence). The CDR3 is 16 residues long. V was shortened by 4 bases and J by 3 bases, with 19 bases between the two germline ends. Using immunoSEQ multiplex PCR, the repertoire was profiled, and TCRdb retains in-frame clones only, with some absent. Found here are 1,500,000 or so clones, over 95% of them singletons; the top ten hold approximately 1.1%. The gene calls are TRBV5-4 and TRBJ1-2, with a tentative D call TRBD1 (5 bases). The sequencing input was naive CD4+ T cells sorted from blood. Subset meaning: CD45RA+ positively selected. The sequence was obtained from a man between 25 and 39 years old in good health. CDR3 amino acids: CASSPVVGGYDYGYTF. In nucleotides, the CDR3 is TGTGCCAGCAGCCCCGTCGTCGGGGGGTATGACTATGGCTACACCTTC.